The clone carrying this T cell receptor beta chain was seen at least ten times. The data were taken from a study of human T cells and chemical hapten exposure. Study information: Investigators sensitized approximately 2 cm by approximately 2 cm of upper inner arm skin with 2% DPC. The patients, most of them female, presented with alopecia areata, totalis or universalis.

As for time point: patch test 2, 6 weeks after DPC sensitization. Indicated treatment: therapeutic diphenylcyclopropenone sensitization with weekly scalp DPC. TCRdb re-called the RACE reads with MiXCR, one entry per CDR3 protein. The sample carries tens of thousands of distinct CDR3 sequences, approximately 10% recorded once. Germline V gene data show CDR1 as ENHRY and CDR2 as SYGVKD. There are 14 residues in the CDR3. Trimming stripped 7 bases from V and 4 bases from J, with 17 bases between. The J gene is TRBJ2-7, the V gene TRBV10-3, with D possibly being TRBD1 or TRBD2 (5 bases each). Sequenced here: whole blood, sampled in connection with sensitization to the hapten diphenylcyclopropenone (DPC). This TCR came from a woman aged 50 to 60 with alopecia areata. Some clones in this sample may be carry-over from other donors' samples. CDR3 nucleotides: TGTGCCATCACTACCGGGACCCCAGGGTACGAGCAGTACTTC. This translates into CAITTGTPGYEQYF.